Listed below are T cell receptor beta chains from one sample, sequenced in a study of OX40 agonist ivuxolimab in advanced cancers. This table comes from immunoSEQ multiplex PCR, and its TCRdb copy is limited to in-frame clones, with some not included. This table holds about 31,000 clones, approximately 86% found once. This specimen was CD4+ or CD8+ T cells sorted from blood, taken in a trial of the OX40 agonist ivuxolimab. These receptors were obtained from an adult with an advanced solid tumor such as melanoma, head and neck, liver or kidney cancer. Both conserved end residues are part of each CDR3. A D gene is named only where the DNA matches it firmly. Part of the rows lack a size; the others show once, few, many or a class for expanded clones.

clone_size: -; v_call: TRBV4-1; j_call: TRBJ1-5; d_call: -; cdr3_nt: TGCGCCAGCAGCCAAGATATAGGCAGTAATAGCAATCAGCCCCAGCATTTT; cdr3_aa: CASSQDIGSNSNQPQHF
clone_size: -; v_call: TRBV5-6; j_call: TRBJ2-7; d_call: TRBD1; cdr3_nt: TGTGCCAGCAGCTACGGGACAGGGTCTTACGAGCAGTACTTC; cdr3_aa: CASSYGTGSYEQYF
clone_size: -; v_call: TRBV14; j_call: TRBJ1-2; d_call: -; cdr3_nt: TGTGCCAGCAGCCAAGATCCGGAAACGCCTGCTAACTATGGCTACACCTTC; cdr3_aa: CASSQDPETPANYGYTF
clone_size: -; v_call: TRBV5-1; j_call: TRBJ2-1; d_call: -; cdr3_nt: TGCGCCAGCAGCTTCGGTCAGGGAGGCTACAATGAGCAGTTCTTC; cdr3_aa: CASSFGQGGYNEQFF
clone_size: -; v_call: TRBV28; j_call: TRBJ2-3; d_call: TRBD1; cdr3_nt: TGTGCCAGCAGTCCCCTGGGACAGGAGAGCACAGATACGCAGTATTTT; cdr3_aa: CASSPLGQESTDTQYF
clone_size: once; v_call: TRBV19; j_call: TRBJ1-1; d_call: -; cdr3_nt: TGTGCCAGTAGCCTCATTGTGGCAGGTAGCACTGAAGCTTTCTTT; cdr3_aa: CASSLIVAGSTEAFF
clone_size: -; v_call: TRBV13; j_call: TRBJ2-7; d_call: -; cdr3_nt: TGTGCCAGCAGCTTTGGGGGTACAGGACGTACCTACGAGCAGTACTTC; cdr3_aa: CASSFGGTGRTYEQYF
clone_size: -; v_call: TRBV7-3; j_call: TRBJ2-2; d_call: -; cdr3_nt: TGTGCCAGCAGCCCAGACACCGGGGAGCTGTTTTTT; cdr3_aa: CASSPDTGELFF
clone_size: medium-sized; v_call: TRBV27; j_call: TRBJ1-2; d_call: -; cdr3_nt: TGTGCCAGCAGTTTTTCTACAGACACCTATGGCTACACCTTC; cdr3_aa: CASSFSTDTYGYTF
clone_size: once; v_call: TRBV19; j_call: TRBJ2-7; d_call: -; cdr3_nt: TGTGCCAGTAGTACCGGGACTCAGTCCGAGCAGTACTTC; cdr3_aa: CASSTGTQSEQYF
clone_size: once; v_call: TRBV5-6; j_call: TRBJ2-1; d_call: TRBD2; cdr3_nt: TGTGCCAGCAGCCCTGGAGGGCTAGCGGGAGTGGATGAGCAGTTCTTC; cdr3_aa: CASSPGGLAGVDEQFF
clone_size: -; v_call: TRBV27; j_call: TRBJ2-7; d_call: -; cdr3_nt: TGTGCCAGCAGCCGTCGGGGGATTAGAAGCGAGCAGTACTTC; cdr3_aa: CASSRRGIRSEQYF
clone_size: -; v_call: TRBV28; j_call: TRBJ2-1; d_call: -; cdr3_nt: TGTGCCAGCAGTTGGGGGGCTGCTGAGCAGTTCTTC; cdr3_aa: CASSWGAAEQFF
clone_size: -; v_call: TRBV7-9; j_call: TRBJ1-1; d_call: TRBD1; cdr3_nt: TGTGCCAGCAGCGCCGGGACAGGGTTGAACACTGAAGCTTTCTTT; cdr3_aa: CASSAGTGLNTEAFF
clone_size: -; v_call: TRBV4-3; j_call: TRBJ2-5; d_call: -; cdr3_nt: TGCGCCAGCAGCCAAGATGAACAGGATAGTGCAGTAAGATACTTC; cdr3_aa: CASSQDEQDSAVRYF
clone_size: few; v_call: TRBV27; j_call: TRBJ1-4; d_call: -; cdr3_nt: TGTGCCACGGCGGACGGGGCAACTAATGAAAAACTGTTTTTT; cdr3_aa: CATADGATNEKLFF
clone_size: -; v_call: TRBV11-3; j_call: TRBJ2-3; d_call: -; cdr3_nt: TGTGCCAGCAGTCGCTACAGGGATGGCACAGATACGCAGTATTTT; cdr3_aa: CASSRYRDGTDTQYF
clone_size: -; v_call: TRBV28; j_call: TRBJ2-3; d_call: TRBD1; cdr3_nt: TGTGCCAGCACGGGACAGGGACCAGATACGCAGTATTTT; cdr3_aa: CASTGQGPDTQYF
clone_size: -; v_call: TRBV5-1; j_call: TRBJ2-1; d_call: -; cdr3_nt: TGCGCCAGCAGCTTCGGACAGAGCTACAATGAGCAGTTCTTC; cdr3_aa: CASSFGQSYNEQFF
clone_size: -; v_call: TRBV11-1; j_call: TRBJ2-3; d_call: -; cdr3_nt: TGTGCCAGCAGCTTAGTGGTTAGCGCCAGCACAGATACGCAGTATTTT; cdr3_aa: CASSLVVSASTDTQYF
clone_size: -; v_call: TRBV19; j_call: TRBJ2-1; d_call: TRBD2; cdr3_nt: TGTGCCAGTAGTACCTGGACTAGCGGGAGCTCCTACAATGAGCAGTTCTTC; cdr3_aa: CASSTWTSGSSYNEQFF
clone_size: once; v_call: TRBV19; j_call: TRBJ2-7; d_call: -; cdr3_nt: TGTGCCAGTAGTAAAGTTGGGCCGAGCTCCTACGAGCAGTACTTC; cdr3_aa: CASSKVGPSSYEQYF
clone_size: -; v_call: TRBV4-1; j_call: TRBJ2-1; d_call: -; cdr3_nt: TGCGCCAGCAGCCAAGACAGACTCAGCTCCTACAATGAGCAGTTCTTC; cdr3_aa: CASSQDRLSSYNEQFF
clone_size: -; v_call: TRBV11-2; j_call: TRBJ2-7; d_call: -; cdr3_nt: TGTGCCAGCACCTACTTCGCCGGGGCCTCCTACGAGCAGTACTTC; cdr3_aa: CASTYFAGASYEQYF
clone_size: -; v_call: TRBV11-2; j_call: TRBJ2-3; d_call: TRBD2; cdr3_nt: TGTGCCAGCAGCTTAGCTAGCGGGAGTACAGATACGCAGTATTTT; cdr3_aa: CASSLASGSTDTQYF
clone_size: -; v_call: TRBV11-2; j_call: TRBJ1-1; d_call: -; cdr3_nt: TGTGCCAGCAGCTTAGAGGGTATGAACACTGAAGCTTTCTTT; cdr3_aa: CASSLEGMNTEAFF
clone_size: few; v_call: TRBV4-3; j_call: TRBJ1-1; d_call: -; cdr3_nt: TGCGCCAGCAGCCAGGAATGGGTGGACACTGAAGCTTTCTTT; cdr3_aa: CASSQEWVDTEAFF
clone_size: -; v_call: TRBV6-6; j_call: TRBJ2-7; d_call: -; cdr3_nt: TGTGCCAGCAGCCACACTGTCGGACCCGCGACCTACGAGCAGTACTTC; cdr3_aa: CASSHTVGPATYEQYF
clone_size: few; v_call: TRBV15; j_call: TRBJ1-2; d_call: -; cdr3_nt: TGTGCCACCAGCGTGGACCGGGGCGGCTACACCTTC; cdr3_aa: CATSVDRGGYTF
clone_size: -; v_call: TRBV4-1; j_call: TRBJ2-3; d_call: -; cdr3_nt: TGCGCCAGCAGCCCGGAAGCAGGAGATACGCAGTATTTT; cdr3_aa: CASSPEAGDTQYF
clone_size: -; v_call: TRBV27; j_call: TRBJ2-1; d_call: -; cdr3_nt: TGTGCCAGCAGTTTATCAGGGAATGAGCAGTTCTTC; cdr3_aa: CASSLSGNEQFF
clone_size: -; v_call: TRBV7-8; j_call: TRBJ1-4; d_call: -; cdr3_nt: TGTGCCAGCAGCTTATGGGCTGAGGGTACGGAAAAACTGTTTTTT; cdr3_aa: CASSLWAEGTEKLFF
clone_size: -; v_call: TRBV7-9; j_call: TRBJ1-1; d_call: -; cdr3_nt: TGTGCCAGCAGCGAGGACAGCCAGAACACTGAAGCTTTCTTT; cdr3_aa: CASSEDSQNTEAFF
clone_size: -; v_call: TRBV7-9; j_call: TRBJ1-4; d_call: TRBD1; cdr3_nt: TGTGCCAGCAGCTTAGCGTCAGGGGGCCGAGAAAAACTGTTTTTT; cdr3_aa: CASSLASGGREKLFF
clone_size: -; v_call: TRBV4-3; j_call: TRBJ2-7; d_call: -; cdr3_nt: TGCGCCAGCAGCCAAGTCAGGGTACCAACCTACGAGCAGTACTTC; cdr3_aa: CASSQVRVPTYEQYF
clone_size: -; v_call: TRBV27; j_call: TRBJ1-5; d_call: -; cdr3_nt: TGTGCCAGCAGTTTGACAGCCAGCAATCAGCCCCAGCATTTT; cdr3_aa: CASSLTASNQPQHF
clone_size: -; v_call: TRBV15; j_call: TRBJ1-2; d_call: TRBD1; cdr3_nt: TGTGCCACCAGCATGGGCAGGGGGATTTCCTATGGCTACACCTTC; cdr3_aa: CATSMGRGISYGYTF
clone_size: -; v_call: TRBV19; j_call: TRBJ2-3; d_call: -; cdr3_nt: TGTGCCAGTAGTGTGTTGAGGACACGAAGCACAGATACGCAGTATTTT; cdr3_aa: CASSVLRTRSTDTQYF
clone_size: -; v_call: TRBV6-5; j_call: TRBJ1-2; d_call: -; cdr3_nt: TGTGCCAGCAGTTACGGTACTAACTATGGCTACACCTTC; cdr3_aa: CASSYGTNYGYTF
clone_size: -; v_call: TRBV6-5; j_call: TRBJ2-2; d_call: -; cdr3_nt: TGTGCCAGCAGTTATCGACCTTCCGGGGAGCTGTTTTTT; cdr3_aa: CASSYRPSGELFF
clone_size: -; v_call: TRBV12-5; j_call: TRBJ2-1; d_call: -; cdr3_nt: TGTGCTAGTGGGGATCAGCTTAGCTCCTACAATGAGCAGTTCTTC; cdr3_aa: CASGDQLSSYNEQFF
clone_size: once; v_call: TRBV29-1; j_call: TRBJ1-1; d_call: -; cdr3_nt: TGCAGCGTTGCCTTTTTACAGGGCTGGACTGAAGCTTTCTTT; cdr3_aa: CSVAFLQGWTEAFF
clone_size: -; v_call: TRBV19; j_call: TRBJ1-1; d_call: -; cdr3_nt: TGTGCCAGTAGTAAATTAGGGACTGAAGCTTTCTTT; cdr3_aa: CASSKLGTEAFF
clone_size: -; v_call: TRBV12-5; j_call: TRBJ2-6; d_call: TRBD1; cdr3_nt: TGTGCTAGTGGTTTGGCGAGGACAGGGGAGTCTGGGGCCAACGTCCTGACTTTC; cdr3_aa: CASGLARTGESGANVLTF
clone_size: -; v_call: TRBV7-2; j_call: TRBJ2-1; d_call: TRBD1; cdr3_nt: TGTGCCAGCAGCTTCACAGGGGGAAGAGCGGATGAGCAGTTCTTC; cdr3_aa: CASSFTGGRADEQFF
clone_size: -; v_call: TRBV14; j_call: TRBJ2-7; d_call: TRBD1; cdr3_nt: TGTGCCAGCAGCCAAGATCTAGGGACAGGATCTCTCGAGCAGTACTTC; cdr3_aa: CASSQDLGTGSLEQYF
clone_size: -; v_call: TRBV11-3; j_call: TRBJ2-7; d_call: -; cdr3_nt: TGTCCGGCCGCCGACTACGAGCAGTACTTC; cdr3_aa: CPAADYEQYF
clone_size: -; v_call: TRBV21-1; j_call: TRBJ2-6; d_call: -; cdr3_nt: TGTGCCAGCAGCGAAGGGGCCAACGTCCTGACTTTC; cdr3_aa: CASSEGANVLTF
clone_size: -; v_call: TRBV5-4; j_call: TRBJ2-7; d_call: TRBD1; cdr3_nt: TGTGCCAGCAGTCGGACAGGGGGAGTCTCCTACGAGCAGTACTTC; cdr3_aa: CASSRTGGVSYEQYF
clone_size: -; v_call: TRBV6-6; j_call: TRBJ1-1; d_call: -; cdr3_nt: TGTGCCAGCAGTCCCGGGAGCAACACTGAAGCTTTCTTT; cdr3_aa: CASSPGSNTEAFF
clone_size: -; v_call: TRBV19; j_call: TRBJ2-3; d_call: TRBD2; cdr3_nt: TGTGCCAGTAGTATAGATCGTCCTAGCGGGGTTTCGGATACGCAGTATTTT; cdr3_aa: CASSIDRPSGVSDTQYF
clone_size: -; v_call: TRBV21-1; j_call: TRBJ1-4; d_call: -; cdr3_nt: TGTGCCAGCAGCACACAAACTAATGAAAAACTGTTTTTT; cdr3_aa: CASSTQTNEKLFF
clone_size: -; v_call: TRBV13; j_call: TRBJ1-1; d_call: -; cdr3_nt: TGTGCCAGCAGCTTGCAGGAGGGCTTGAACACTGAAGCTTTCTTT; cdr3_aa: CASSLQEGLNTEAFF
clone_size: -; v_call: TRBV29-1; j_call: TRBJ2-7; d_call: TRBD2; cdr3_nt: TGCAGCGTCCTACCCGGGACTAGCGGCTACGAGCAGTACTTC; cdr3_aa: CSVLPGTSGYEQYF
clone_size: -; v_call: TRBV6-5; j_call: TRBJ2-2; d_call: TRBD1; cdr3_nt: TGTGCCAGCAGTTCGGACAGGGGGCCCACCGGGGAGCTGTTTTTT; cdr3_aa: CASSSDRGPTGELFF
clone_size: -; v_call: TRBV28; j_call: TRBJ1-1; d_call: -; cdr3_nt: TGTGCCAGCAGTTTATCGGGGGGCCGAATTGAAGCTTTCTTT; cdr3_aa: CASSLSGGRIEAFF
clone_size: -; v_call: TRBV4-3; j_call: TRBJ1-1; d_call: -; cdr3_nt: TGCGCCAGCAGCCAAGGGACACCCGCCCCTGAAGCTTTCTTT; cdr3_aa: CASSQGTPAPEAFF